These 15 T cell receptor beta chains share one sample of origin, sequenced in a study of cytomegalovirus exposure and HLA in healthy donors. The primer mix had 60 Vbeta and 13 Jbeta primers. Sequencing used immunoSEQ multiplex PCR; TCRdb keeps in-frame clones, though not all of them. The sample lists about 84,000 clones, 80% to 90% occurring once. Sequencing input: PBMCs. The receptors stem from a man in his late teens or twenties in good health and CMV-seronegative.

The V and J genes are TRBV18 and TRBJ1-1, with 7 nucleotides matching TRBD1. CDR1 is KGHSH, CDR2 LQKENI, per germline. The CDR3 is 18 amino acids. The V segment lost 2 bases and the J segment 4 bases; nucleotides outside the gene matches: 16. The CDR3 sequence is CASSPYMAGKGGGTEAFF. The CDR3 bases are TGTGCCAGCTCACCATACATGGCAGGGAAAGGGGGCGGCACTGAAGCTTTCTTT.

V and J are TRBV7-9 and TRBJ1-2; 8 nucleotides align to TRBD1. Germline CDR1 is SEHNR and CDR2 is FQNEAQ (reference sequence). J lost 6 bases, V lost 0 bases, and 6 bases had no gene match. The CDR3 runs to 15 residues. The DNA for the CDR3 is TGTGCCAGCAGCTTAGCGCAAGGACAGGGACATGGCTACACCTTC. Amino acids: CASSLAQGQGHGYTF.

The chain is built from TRBV2 and TRBJ1-3, with D tentatively TRBD1 (5 bases). V lost 5 bases to trimming and J lost 2 bases, with 7 bases between them. Germline CDR1 is SNHLY and CDR2 is FYNNEI. CDR3 length: 13 residues. The CDR3 nucleotides read TGTGCCAGCAGTCAGGGAACTGGAAACACCATATATTTT. Its translation is CASSQGTGNTIYF.

CDR3 protein: CASSPGLAASSYEQYF. CDR3 in DNA: TGTGCCAGCAGCCCGGGACTAGCGGCGAGCTCCTACGAGCAGTACTTC. V is TRBV5-4 and J is TRBJ2-7, with 11 bases that match TRBD2. With 4 bases clipped from V and 0 bases from J, the junction kept 6 bases outside the gene matches. This CDR3 has 16 amino acids. Germline CDR1 SGHNT, CDR2 YYREEE (reference sequence).

This clone was seen once. The J gene is TRBJ2-3, the V gene TRBV27, with TRBD2 matching over 15 bases. The germline V gene encodes CDR1 MNHEY and CDR2 SMNVEV (reference sequence). The CDR3 spans 17 residues. J gave up 4 bases and V 4 bases, and 6 bases lay outside the gene matches. CDR3 nucleotides: TGTGCCAGCAGTTCCCGGACTAGCGGGAGGGTTGCAGATACGCAGTATTTT. It codes for CASSSRTSGRVADTQYF.

The chain is built from TRBV6-4 and TRBJ2-1; TRBD2 might be the D (5 bases). Trimming removed 3 bases at V and 4 bases at J, with 13 bases between. Germline lookup yields CDR1 MRHNA and CDR2 SNTAGT. This CDR3 spans 15 amino acids. The CDR3 here is CASSERAGSYNEQFF. The CDR3 bases are TGTGCCAGCAGTGAAAGGGCGGGTTCTTACAATGAGCAGTTCTTC.

Written as DNA, the CDR3 is TGCGCCAGCAGCCATACCCCAGGACAGGTGATCTCTGGGGCCAACGTCCTGACTTTC. Translation: CASSHTPGQVISGANVLTF. V usage is TRBV4-1 and J usage is TRBJ2-6, with 7 bases aligning to TRBD1. Germline trimming cut 3 bases from V and 0 bases from J; bases unmatched to any gene: 11. Germline values: CDR1 MGHRA, CDR2 YSYEKL. CDR3 length: 19 residues.

The rearrangement links TRBV2 to TRBJ2-7; D gene unclear. This CDR3 has 14 amino acids. V shed 1 base and J shed 2 bases, with 9 bases lying between them. In germline, CDR1 is SNHLY, CDR2 FYNNEI. The CDR3 bases are TGTGCCAGCAGTGAAGATATGAGAACCTACGAGCAGTACTTC. Protein product: CASSEDMRTYEQYF.

A note on this clone: A junction boundary mismatches the germline segment, possibly from a read error. The V gene is TRBV27, the J gene TRBJ2-5, with D tentatively TRBD1 (6 bases). The CDR3 length is 15 residues. Germline V CDR1 and CDR2: MNHEY, SMNVEV (reference sequence). The CDR3 loop reads CASKKVAGTNLPQYF. Here the CDR3 DNA reads TGTGCCAGTAAAAAGGTAGCCGGGACAAACTTACCCCAATACTTC.

The chain couples TRBV15 to TRBJ2-7, with D maybe TRBD1 (6 bases). The germline V gene has CDR1 LNHNV and CDR2 YYDKDF (reference sequence). This CDR3 spans 15 amino acids. V shed 0 bases and J shed 3 bases, with 12 bases lying between them. The CDR3 coding sequence is TGTGCCACCAGCAGAGATCAGGCAGGGGTCTACGAGCAGTACTTC. Residues: CATSRDQAGVYEQYF.

The chain employs TRBV27 and TRBJ2-4, with a tentative D call TRBD2 (5 bases). Trimming stripped 4 bases from V and 10 bases from J, with 20 bases between. This CDR3 has 15 residues. The germline V gene has CDR1 MNHEY and CDR2 SMNVEV (reference sequence). The CDR3 DNA reads as TGTGCCAGCAGTTCCTCCACTGGACTGGTAGGGATTCAGTACTTC. Its translation: CASSSSTGLVGIQYF.

This clone has a single count. This chain joins TRBV7-2 and TRBJ2-2; possibly TRBD2 for D (6 bases). The CDR3 has 16 residues. Per germline, CDR1 SGHTA and CDR2 FQGNSA. Deletions cut 5 bases from V and 6 bases from J, with 19 bases between. The CDR3 sequence: CASSRPLVRGAGELFF. The CDR3 coding sequence is TGTGCCAGCAGCCGCCCTCTGGTTCGCGGGGCCGGGGAGCTGTTTTTT.

The rearrangement links TRBV7-3 to TRBJ2-1, with 11 bases lining up with TRBD2. Germline V gene lookup returns CDR1 SGHTA and CDR2 FQGTGA. J gave up 3 bases and V 3 bases, and 1 base lay outside the gene matches. The CDR3 runs 15 residues. The CDR3 protein is CASSLTSGNYNEQFF. CDR3 DNA: TGTGCCAGCAGCTTGACTAGCGGGAACTACAATGAGCAGTTCTTC.

The chain is built from TRBV9 and TRBJ1-5, with no clear D. The V gene's germline CDR1 is SGDLS and CDR2 YYNGEE. This CDR3 is built from 16 residues. V lost 3 bases to trimming and J lost 1 base, with 14 bases between them. The CDR3 nucleotides are TGTGCCAGCAGCGCGCAGCCACGGCGGAGCAATCAGCCCCAGCATTTT. This sequence encodes CASSAQPRRSNQPQHF.

The table lists this clone with a count of one. The J gene is TRBJ1-5, the V gene TRBV6-6; D gene unclear. V shed 2 bases and J shed 0 bases, with 8 bases lying between them. CDR1 is MNHNY, CDR2 SVGAGI, per germline (reference sequence). There are 15 residues in the CDR3. As DNA, the CDR3 is TGTGCCAGCAGTTACCTAGACGGTAGCAATCAGCCCCAGCATTTT. This codes for CASSYLDGSNQPQHF.